Presented here are 3 T cell receptor beta chains from one specimen sequenced in a study of PD-L1 blockade in urothelial cancer. The repertoire was sequenced with immunoSEQ multiplex PCR; TCRdb's copy has only in-frame clones and lacks some. This table has about 130,000 clones, about four fifths appearing once. Indicated time point: pretreatment peripheral blood. This sample comprised PBMCs, obtained around atezolizumab (anti-PD-L1) treatment. The receptors derive from a man aged 45 to 65 with urothelial cancer.

In DNA form, the CDR3 reads TGCGCCAGCAGCTTGGGGACTCCCGGGAGTGGGGAGACCCAGTACTTC. This encodes CASSLGTPGSGETQYF. V and J are TRBV5-1 and TRBJ2-5; the D gene is possibly TRBD2 (6 bases). Germline CDR1 SGHRS, CDR2 YFSETQ. Between the trimmed V and J ends, which lost 0 bases and 5 bases, there was a span of 17 bases. The CDR3 is made up of 16 amino acids. Full variable domain (remainder filled in from reference TRBV5-1 and TRBJ2-5): KAGVTQTPRYLIKTRGQQVTLSCSPISGHRSVSWYQQTPGQGLQFLFEYFSETQRNKGNFPGRFSGRQFSNSRSEMNVSTLELGDSALYLCASSLGTPGSGETQYFGPGTRLLVL.

This chain links TRBV6-5 with TRBJ2-7; 7 bases are shared with TRBD1. J lost 3 bases, V lost 2 bases, and 4 bases had no gene match. This CDR3 has 14 amino acids. Germline lookup yields CDR1 MNHEY and CDR2 SVGAGI. The CDR3 bases are TGTGCCAGCAGTTACGGACAGGTACTCTACGAGCAGTACTTC. The encoded protein is CASSYGQVLYEQYF.

The rearrangement uses TRBV5-1 and TRBJ2-7; D is perhaps TRBD2 (5 bases). With 7 bases removed from V and 0 bases from J, the gap between germline ends came to 11 bases. In germline, CDR1 is SGHRS, CDR2 YFSETQ. The CDR3 consists of 13 residues. The CDR3 DNA follows: TGCGCCAGCTCCTTGAGGGTCTCCTACGAGCAGTACTTC. Translation: CASSLRVSYEQYF.